This T cell receptor beta chain was obtained from a study of T cells in tuberculosis. Study-wide context: CD1B tetramers identified T cells specific for mycobacterial lipid GMM. IGRA-negative adolescents, IGRA-positive adolescents with latent tuberculosis and adults with active tuberculosis formed this South African cohort.

Only a few counts were recorded for this clone. Antigen: not known. Unsorted cryopreserved PBMC were sequenced, averaging around 100,000 T cells per clinical donor. Clones were read by immunoSEQ multiplex PCR, and TCRdb kept only the in-frame ones, dropping some. The table includes some 25,000 clones, about 95% detected once. The V gene end was trimmed by 5 bases and the J gene end by 6 bases; junction bases not matched to a gene: 5. Germline-derived CDR1 and CDR2 are LGHNT and FRNRAP. This CDR3 is 13 amino acids long. The study, taken as a whole, reports: The TCR-beta difference was not significant; alpha differences partly reflected length.

The specimen sequenced was PBMCs. The genes are TRBV12-5 and TRBJ1-1; 8 nucleotides line up with TRBD1. The origin of this receptor is a donor between 10 and 35 years old with latent tuberculosis or without tuberculosis infection. The CDR3 DNA reads as TGTGCTAGTGGTCTGGACAGGGTGTCTGAAGCTTTCTTT. Translating gives CASGLDRVSEAFF.